This T cell receptor beta chain is drawn from a study of TET2 disruption in CD19-targeted CAR T cells (dated by TCRdb to 2017 to 2018). Regarding the research as a whole: No additional inclusion criteria were applied, and the number of samples was determined by the original clinical trial design and by sample availability. Broader findings and caveats from the paper: Conclusions about the CAR T cells of the patient were based on extensive analysis of a single subject.

Inclusive of the bounding cysteine and phenylalanine, the CDR3 is 13 residues long. The CDR3 was read in part: 30 bases, with the frame set at base 1. CDR1 and CDR2 were assigned from the germline V gene as KGHSH and LQKENI. Remarks on this clone: The antigen this receptor binds is unknown. The read terminates 3 residues ahead of where the CDR3 ends, so the germline J gene completes it.

Deep sequencing of the TCR beta chain was done using the immunoSEQ assay. On the study's bioinformatics: Only productive TCR beta rearrangements were used to compute clonotype frequencies. TCRdb re-hosts the immuneACCESS table, in-frame sequences only. Its copies lack some clones; in the studies checked, an unresolved V gene accounts for under half of them, and the cause for the rest is not known. From that table come the V and J calls and clone size; the DNA was used to work out D and trimming. This sample's clone table shows 25,000 to 30,000 clones. The top ten clones comprise more than 1.5% of the sample. The intended sense of this specimen's treatment or condition label: autologous CTL019 cells: CD19 CAR with 4-1BB and CD3 zeta domains. The CD19 CAR incorporated TCR zeta and 4-1BB costimulatory signaling domains. T cells for CTL019 manufacturing were collected from peripheral blood by means of leukapheresis. The DNeasy Blood and Tissue Kit was used to extract genomic DNA from pre-infusion T cells, peripheral blood, or sorted post-infusion T cells.

The clonotype comes from a man in his 70s with chronic lymphocytic leukemia. The material was CD8- CAR+ T cells sorted from cultured blood T cells, obtained for CD19 CAR T cell therapy. Interpreted using the paper, the cell subset or site label stands for: CD8-negative CAR-positive T cells from the infusion product. Rearrangement joined TRBV18 to TRBJ1-2, and perhaps TRBD1 as D gene, on 6 matching bases. The part of the CDR3 DNA that was read is TGTGCCAGCTCACCACTAACACAGGGTGAC. Its amino acids are CASSPLTQGD. In full, the CDR3 is CASSPLTQGDYTF.